Below, one T cell receptor (beta chain) is given with its context. The antigen it binds to is not known. Per-base quality was not reported, and no clone a single base away is much larger than it. Library preparation used 5' RACE. TCRdb shows the sequencer as Illumina HiSeq 2500. A second roughly 6 to 12 cycle PCR used a sample-barcoded 5' primer and a J-beta primer mix. A unique molecular identifier was introduced onto each TCR beta cDNA molecule by a template-switch 5' adaptor carrying 12 random nucleotides. Each sample yielded at least 3 million CDR3-containing paired-end reads. All of the RNA was converted into first-strand cDNA using the Mint cDNA synthesis kit, with a TRBC-specific oligonucleotide serving as the primer. Following uracil-DNA glycosylase treatment, a first 18-cycle PCR with universal primers M1SS and BC2_uni_R was performed on all cDNA. The study's processing was this. For normalization, 1 million high-quality reads were randomly selected from each sample, with every read carrying a distinct molecular identifier. Instead of being binned into consensus sequences, reads with shared molecular identifiers were discarded. CDR3 identification, clonotype clustering and error correction used MiTCR with a Q25 quality threshold and the strictest error-elimination algorithm. A nonparametric unseen species model using Euler transformation provided a lower-bound estimate of total TCR beta diversity. Through fastp at Q25 and MiXCR, TCRdb rebuilt clones from the public reads, retaining in-frame beta chains. Every entry covers one CDR3 protein and lists the most common genes and DNA from its rows. None of the V and J calls come from the authors' own analysis; TCRdb made them. The sample table lists approximately 800,000 distinct CDR3 sequences, under 80% of them with a count of one. Together, the top ten hold 28% of the sample.

The source of the sample is a study of blood T cells in healthy people across ages (dated by TCRdb to the mid-2010s). Turning to the overall study: Template switching captured roughly one uniquely barcoded TCR beta cDNA molecule per two T cells in model experiments. To avoid experimental bias, donors of different ages were spread randomly across the sequencing lanes. Using deep sequencing normalized with unique cDNA molecular identifiers, the study measured how TCR beta repertoire diversity changes with age. Donors were grouped into four age groups: young (average approximately 16 years), middle-aged (less than 40), aged (62) and long-lived (roughly 80). Using the same blood draw, the study looked at two additional independent replicas of 1 million unique cDNA reads for two donors, one aged 18 to 30 and the other aged 80 or older.

The roughly 38 donors, aged about 6 to 95 years, were systemically healthy Caucasian individuals from Russia. About 10 milliliters of peripheral blood were collected from each donor into EDTA-treated Vacutainer tubes. Ficoll-Paque density-gradient centrifugation was used to isolate PBMCs, with at least 6 million obtained per sample. Trizol reagent was used to extract total RNA from PBMCs, with at least 5.5 micrograms per sample. For every donor, an aliquot of PBMCs went through flow cytometry to measure the percentages of naive CD45RAhigh/CD27high T cells. What the authors observed across the whole study: There was a strong correlation between observed TCR beta diversity and the percentage of naive T cells measured by flow cytometry. Because the CMV infection status of the donors was unknown, age-related changes in expanded clonotypes may potentially have been confounded. Estimates of total diversity from one million sequenced T cells were regarded as lower bounds and underestimates. Compared with the aged group, the long-lived group had more naive CD4+ T cells, fewer expanded clones and increased TCR diversity, suggesting age selection. As age increased, observed TCR beta diversity per million T cells dropped in a roughly linear way, and a significant reduction was already evident by age about 40. Because profiling used bulk unsorted PBMCs, naive and antigen-experienced compartments could not be compared conclusively.

This clonotype originated in a man aged 25 to 40 in good health. Sequences were obtained from blood.

The nucleotides read TGCGCCAGCAGCCAAGAGATGGCGGCGGGGTTATCCAACGTCCTGACTTTC. Its coded protein is CASSQEMAAGLSNVLTF. This chain is built from TRBV4-3 and TRBJ2-6; D gene: possibly TRBD2, on 6 matching bases. Including the terminal cysteine and phenylalanine, the CDR3 comprises 17 residues. Only the CDR3 DNA stays, 51 bases, in frame from base 1. CDR1 and CDR2 are read off the germline V gene as LGHNA and YSLEER. V and J are truncated by 0 bases and 8 bases respectively, leaving an intervening sequence of 17 bases.